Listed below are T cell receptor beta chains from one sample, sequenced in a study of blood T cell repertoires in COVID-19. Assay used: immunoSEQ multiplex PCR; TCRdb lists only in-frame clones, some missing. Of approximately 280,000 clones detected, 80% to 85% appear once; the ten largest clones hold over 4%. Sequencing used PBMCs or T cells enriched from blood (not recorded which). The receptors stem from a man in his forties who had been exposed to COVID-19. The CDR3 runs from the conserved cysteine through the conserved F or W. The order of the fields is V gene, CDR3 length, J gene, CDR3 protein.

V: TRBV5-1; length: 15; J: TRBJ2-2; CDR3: CASSFVTGDSGELFF
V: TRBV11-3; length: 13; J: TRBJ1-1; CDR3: CASSLGGQGEAFF
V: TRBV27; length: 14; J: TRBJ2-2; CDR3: CASSWGQGTGELFF
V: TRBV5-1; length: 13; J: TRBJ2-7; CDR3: CASSLAPPGEQYF
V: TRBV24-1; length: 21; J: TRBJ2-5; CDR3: CATSDRLPGQGTLSDQETQYF
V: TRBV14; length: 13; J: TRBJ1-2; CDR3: CASSPLRVDGYTF
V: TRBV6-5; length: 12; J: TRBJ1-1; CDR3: CASYRVNTEAFF
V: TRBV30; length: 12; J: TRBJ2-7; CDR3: CAGRRDSYEQYF
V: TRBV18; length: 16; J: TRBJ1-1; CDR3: CASSPRTGAGRDEAFF
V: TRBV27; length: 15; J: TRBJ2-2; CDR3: CASSLRTSATGELFF
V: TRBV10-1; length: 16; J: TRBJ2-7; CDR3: CASSDYASSTFHEQYF
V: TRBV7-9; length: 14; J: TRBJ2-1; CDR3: CASSSTAGENEQFF
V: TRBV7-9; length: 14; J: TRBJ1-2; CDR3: CASRNDWGVNGYTF
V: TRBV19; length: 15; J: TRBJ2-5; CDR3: CASSISSGRVETQYF
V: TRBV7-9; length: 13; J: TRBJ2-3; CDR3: CASSFQGRDTQYF
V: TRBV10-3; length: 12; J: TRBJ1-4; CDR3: CATGQDLEKLFF
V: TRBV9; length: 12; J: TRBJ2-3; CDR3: CASSVASDTQYF
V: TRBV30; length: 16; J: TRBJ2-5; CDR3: CAWGPPPGHPQETQYF
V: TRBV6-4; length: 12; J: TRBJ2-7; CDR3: CASSDYRGEQYF
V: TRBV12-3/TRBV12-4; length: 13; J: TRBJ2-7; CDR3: CASSFGRDYEQYF
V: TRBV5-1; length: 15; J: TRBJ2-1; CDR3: CASSLGTSSYNEQFF
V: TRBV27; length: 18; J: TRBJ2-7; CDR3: CASSPISRLAGGGLEQYF
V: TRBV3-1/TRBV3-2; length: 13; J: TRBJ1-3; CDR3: CASSQRDGNTIYF
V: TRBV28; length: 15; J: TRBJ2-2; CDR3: CASRTGTANTGELFF
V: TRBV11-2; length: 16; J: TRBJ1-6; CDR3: CASSFTVRARGSPLHF
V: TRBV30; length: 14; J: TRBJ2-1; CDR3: CAWSVLGTGNEQFF
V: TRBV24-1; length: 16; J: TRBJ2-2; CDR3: CATSDTSGRRAGELFF
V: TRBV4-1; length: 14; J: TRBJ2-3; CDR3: CASSHILERDTQYF
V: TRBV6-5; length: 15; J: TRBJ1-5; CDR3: CASRNRVLGNQPQHF
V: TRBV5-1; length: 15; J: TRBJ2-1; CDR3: CASSLSVPQGLGTFF
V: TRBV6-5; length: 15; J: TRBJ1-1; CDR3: CASSYVAGGNTEAFF
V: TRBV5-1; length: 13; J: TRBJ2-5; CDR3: CASSPPGQGRRYF
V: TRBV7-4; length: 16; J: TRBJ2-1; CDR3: CASSSTGENFYGEQFF
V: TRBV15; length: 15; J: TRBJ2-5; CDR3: CATSRDRGEQETQYF
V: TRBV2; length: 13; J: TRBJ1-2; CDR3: CASSRTGVDGYTF
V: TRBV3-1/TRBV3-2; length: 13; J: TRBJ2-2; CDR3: CASSHLNTGELFF
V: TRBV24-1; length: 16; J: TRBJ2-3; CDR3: CATSDSSGRGADTQYF
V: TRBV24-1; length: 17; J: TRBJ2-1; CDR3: CATSGQGTPGTYNEQFF
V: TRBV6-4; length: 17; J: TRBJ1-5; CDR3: CASSDPRGGPGNQPQHF
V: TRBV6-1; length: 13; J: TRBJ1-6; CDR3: CASSDRQGSPLHF
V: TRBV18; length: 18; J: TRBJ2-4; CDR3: CASSLTGGGSLAKNIQYF
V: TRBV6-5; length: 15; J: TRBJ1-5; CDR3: CASSPGLGGDQPQHF
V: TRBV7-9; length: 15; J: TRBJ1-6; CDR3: CASSSSTGGNSPLHF
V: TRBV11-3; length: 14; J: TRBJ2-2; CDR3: CASSSRQVSGELFF
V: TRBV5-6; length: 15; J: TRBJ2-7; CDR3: CASSPTGSLSYEQYF
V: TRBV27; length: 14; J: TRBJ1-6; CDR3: CASSTRQGNSPLHF
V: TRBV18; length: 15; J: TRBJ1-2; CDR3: CASSPRTGGAYGYTF
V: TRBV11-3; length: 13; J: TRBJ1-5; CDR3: CASSLGGDGPQHF
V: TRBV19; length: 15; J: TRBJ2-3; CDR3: CASSTTSVEGDTQYF
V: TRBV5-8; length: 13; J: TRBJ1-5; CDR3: CASSLAYRDPQHF
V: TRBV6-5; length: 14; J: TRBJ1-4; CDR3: CATKKGQGGEKLFF
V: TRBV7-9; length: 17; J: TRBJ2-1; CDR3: CASSLDPGLAGAREQFF
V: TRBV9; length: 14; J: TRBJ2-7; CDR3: CASSVAVQPYEQYF
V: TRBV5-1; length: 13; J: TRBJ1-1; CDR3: CASSTAAGAEAFF
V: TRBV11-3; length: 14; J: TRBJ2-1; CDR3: CATRSHGKWNEQFF